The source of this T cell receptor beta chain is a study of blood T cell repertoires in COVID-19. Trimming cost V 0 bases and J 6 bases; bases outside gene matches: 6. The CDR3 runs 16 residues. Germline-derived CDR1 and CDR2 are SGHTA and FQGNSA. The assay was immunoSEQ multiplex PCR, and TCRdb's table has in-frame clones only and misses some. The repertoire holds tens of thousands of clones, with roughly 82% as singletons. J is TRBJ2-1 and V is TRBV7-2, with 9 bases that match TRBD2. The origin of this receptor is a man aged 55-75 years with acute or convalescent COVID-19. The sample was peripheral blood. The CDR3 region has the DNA TGTGCCAGCAGCTTAGCCTCTCGCGGGGGGGCCAATGAGCAGTTCTTC. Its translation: CASSLASRGGANEQFF.